Shown below are 17 T cell receptor beta chains from a single sample sequenced in a study of T cell clones after liver transplantation. Only in-frame clones appear in the TCRdb table, and some are missing; sequencing was by immunoSEQ multiplex PCR. Of tens of thousands of clones in the sample, around 70% are singletons; the top ten hold about 2.6%. The specimen comprised CD4+ T cells from blood, sampled at the approximately 16-month timepoint. The origin of the receptors is a human patient who received a liver transplant. T cells may partly derive from the graft donor.

DNA for the CDR3: TGTGCCAGTAGTATTCTACAGGGCCATCAGCCCCAGCATTTT. Translation gives CASSILQGHQPQHF. The chain uses TRBV19 and TRBJ1-5; weak D call: TRBD1 (6 bases). Germline CDR1 reads LNHDA; CDR2 reads SQIVND (reference sequence). V gave up 3 bases and J gave up 5 bases, with 11 bases separating them. There are 14 residues in the CDR3. The full variable domain, completed using reference TRBV19 and TRBJ1-5, is DGGITQSPKYLFRKEGQNVTLSCEQNLNHDAMYWYRQDPGQGLRLIYYSQIVNDFQKGDIAEGYSVSREKKESFPLTVTSAQKNPTAFYLCASSILQGHQPQHFGDGTRLSIL.

The chain is built from TRBV29-1 and TRBJ1-1; no clear D. Trimming took 2 bases from V and 3 from J, leaving 25 bases between them. The CDR3 contains 18 residues. Per the germline V gene, CDR1 is SQVTM and CDR2 is ANQGSEA. The CDR3: CSVETWAGYSTRDTEAFF. The CDR3 DNA reads TGCAGCGTTGAAACTTGGGCGGGGTACAGTACGCGAGACACTGAAGCTTTCTTT.

The V and J genes are TRBV6-1 and TRBJ2-7; possible D gene TRBD2, 6 bases. CDR3 length: 15 residues. Germline V gives CDR1 MNHNS, CDR2 SASEGT. V lost 3 bases to trimming and J lost 3 bases, with 15 bases between them. The CDR3 protein is CASSDGGVTGYEQYV. The CDR3 coding sequence is TGTGCCAGCAGTGATGGCGGGGTTACCGGCTACGAGCAGTACGTC.

This chain uses TRBV5-1 with TRBJ2-5; 8 bases fit TRBD1. Germline assignment: CDR1 SGHRS and CDR2 YFSETQ. CDR3 length: 15 residues. Losses at the gene ends were 4 bases for V and 2 bases for J; bases not matched to a gene: 7. Written as DNA, the CDR3 is TGCGCCAGCAGCCCAGGACAGGGACCACAAGAGACCCAGTACTTC. Translating gives CASSPGQGPQETQYF.

The CDR3 bases are TGTGCCAGCTCACCATCTCAGGATGAAAAACTGTTTTTT. This translates into CASSPSQDEKLFF. This chain connects TRBV18 to TRBJ1-4; D gene ambiguous. Germline V gene lookup returns CDR1 KGHSH and CDR2 LQKENI. Trimming removed 2 bases from V and 6 bases from J, with 7 bases in between. There are 13 residues in the CDR3.

This clone is deemed medium-sized. This sequence joins TRBV5-5 and TRBJ1-5, with unresolved D. In germline, CDR1 is SGHKS, CDR2 YYEKEE (reference sequence). V lost 1 base and J 7 bases, leaving 12 bases between the germline ends. The CDR3 loop spans 14 amino acids. The CDR3 coding sequence is TGTGCCAGCAGCTTGACGCAGGTAGGACAGCCCCAGCATTTT. Translated, it gives CASSLTQVGQPQHF.

V gene TRBV5-6 combines with J gene TRBJ2-3; 9 bases map to TRBD2. Per the germline V gene, CDR1 is SGHDT and CDR2 is YYEEEE. The CDR3 is made up of 15 amino acids. V shed 1 base, J shed 0 bases, and the junction held 0 bases outside the gene matches. DNA of the CDR3: TGTGCCAGCAGCTTGACTAGCGGGAGCACAGATACGCAGTATTTT. Its protein product is CASSLTSGSTDTQYF. The variable domain in full, with the rest retrieved from reference TRBV5-6 and TRBJ2-3, is DAGVTQSPTHLIKTRGQQVTLRCSPKSGHDTVSWYQQALGQGPQFIFQYYEEEERQRGNFPDRFSGHQFPNYSSELNVNALLLGDSALYLCASSLTSGSTDTQYFGPGTRLTVL.

The rearrangement links TRBV5-1 to TRBJ1-2, with D unclear. The CDR3 has 12 residues. Trimming left V 0 bases short and J 3 bases short, with 3 bases between. Germline assignment: CDR1 SGHRS and CDR2 YFSETQ. The CDR3 sequence is CASSLADYGYTF. The CDR3 coding sequence is TGCGCCAGCAGCTTGGCCGACTATGGCTACACCTTC.

This clone was seen just once. The rearrangement links TRBV30 to TRBJ2-7, with D possibly being TRBD2 (5 bases). V lost 2 bases and J 2 bases, leaving 7 bases between the germline ends. The CDR3 sequence is 12 residues long. CDR1 and CDR2 (germline): GTSNPN, SVGIG (reference sequence). CDR3 in amino acids: CAWSIGAYEQYF. In DNA form, the CDR3 reads TGTGCCTGGAGTATCGGGGCCTACGAGCAGTACTTC.

The chain joins TRBV5-4 to TRBJ2-5, with D hard to call. Germline lookup yields CDR1 SGHNT and CDR2 YYREEE (reference sequence). The CDR3 totals 13 residues. With 4 bases removed from V and 2 bases from J, the gap between germline ends came to 9 bases. CDR3 coding DNA: TGTGCCAGCAGCAACCTGGTGCAAGAGACCCAGTACTTC. Protein sequence: CASSNLVQETQYF.

The chain joins TRBV9 to TRBJ2-1; 14 bases match TRBD2. The J segment lost 8 bases and the V segment lost 4 bases, leaving 5 bases of the junction unmatched. The length of the CDR3 is 15 residues. Germline CDR1 is SGDLS and CDR2 is YYNGEE. The CDR3 loop is CASSLGTSGSYEQFF. CDR3 nucleotides: TGTGCCAGCAGCCTAGGGACTAGCGGGAGCTATGAGCAGTTCTTC.

Here the CDR3 DNA reads TGTGCCAGCAGAATACTGGGGGTCCAAGAGACCCAGTACTTC. This gives the protein CASRILGVQETQYF. V usage is TRBV6-5 and J usage is TRBJ2-5, with D possibly being TRBD1 or TRBD2 (5 bases each). Between the trimmed V and J ends, which lost 6 bases and 1 base, there was a span of 12 bases. The germline gives CDR1 MNHEY, CDR2 SVGAGI. The CDR3 covers 14 residues.

The V call is TRBV9, the J call TRBJ2-3; the D is unclear. CDR3 length: 13 residues. V lost 0 bases to trimming and J lost 3 bases, with 5 bases between them. Germline V gene data show CDR1 as SGDLS and CDR2 as YYNGEE. This CDR3 is CASSVGPTDTQYF. Here the CDR3 DNA reads TGTGCCAGCAGCGTAGGGCCGACAGATACGCAGTATTTT.

The J gene is TRBJ2-7, the V gene TRBV21-1; the listed D gene, TRBD2, was not tested against the DNA. TRBV21-1 has pseudogene status. The length of the CDR3 is 12 residues. The CDR3: CASSKWVSGQYF. For the CDR3, the DNA is TGTGCCAGCAGCAAGTGGGTGAGCGGGCAGTACTTC.

The chain combines TRBV5-5 with TRBJ1-4; no clear D gene. Germline lookup yields CDR1 SGHKS and CDR2 YYEKEE (reference sequence). The germline V and J ends were trimmed by 4 bases and 3 bases, with 10 bases remaining between them. The CDR3 sequence is 14 residues long. This CDR3 reads CASSVTNANEKLFF. Written as DNA, the CDR3 is TGTGCCAGCAGCGTGACAAATGCTAATGAAAAACTGTTTTTT.

The V call is TRBV5-1, the J call TRBJ2-7; perhaps TRBD1 as D (6 bases). In germline, CDR1 is SGHRS, CDR2 YFSETQ. The CDR3 extends over 15 amino acids. V was pared by 4 bases and J by 5 bases, with 19 bases between. The CDR3 sequence is CASSPITGNGHEQYF. Written as DNA, the CDR3 is TGCGCCAGCAGCCCGATAACAGGGAATGGACACGAGCAGTACTTC.

This chain connects TRBV6-5 to TRBJ2-3; TRBD1 aligns across 10 bases. Unmatched junction bases numbered 5, after V lost 0 bases and J lost 5 bases. Germline values: CDR1 MNHEY, CDR2 SVGAGI. The CDR3 is 16 amino acids. CDR3: CASSYSGTGVQDTQYF. As DNA, the CDR3 is TGTGCCAGCAGTTACTCTGGGACAGGGGTGCAAGATACGCAGTATTTT.